Reported below is one T cell receptor beta chain. The sample comes from a study of blood T cell repertoires in COVID-19. Background on the study: Researchers got acute and convalescent COVID-19 samples from the United States, Italy and Spain. T cells, B-cell-depleted T cells, or PBMCs supplied cDNA or gDNA.

Original analysis: Estimation of nucleated cell counts was performed using reference gene primer amplification. The table came from immunoSEQ multiplex PCR; TCRdb's copy has only in-frame clones and leaves some out. Clone size and the V and J calls come from that table; the DNA yielded D and trimming. The sample has 60,000 or so clones, 72% seen once. Germline V gene lookup returns CDR1 SEHNR and CDR2 FQNEAQ (reference sequence). V dropped 8 bases and J dropped 2; count of bases not matched to a gene: 5. The CDR3 covers 13 residues. Clinical histories supplied by participants themselves formed the basis of cohort assignment.

The clonotype originates from a woman aged 60-75 years who had been exposed to COVID-19. The sample comprised PBMCs or T cells enriched from blood (not recorded which). The V and J genes are TRBV7-9 and TRBJ1-1; 7 nucleotides match TRBD1. CDR3: CASGGQHNTEAFF. CDR3 coding DNA: TGTGCCAGCGGGGGACAGCACAACACTGAAGCTTTCTTT.